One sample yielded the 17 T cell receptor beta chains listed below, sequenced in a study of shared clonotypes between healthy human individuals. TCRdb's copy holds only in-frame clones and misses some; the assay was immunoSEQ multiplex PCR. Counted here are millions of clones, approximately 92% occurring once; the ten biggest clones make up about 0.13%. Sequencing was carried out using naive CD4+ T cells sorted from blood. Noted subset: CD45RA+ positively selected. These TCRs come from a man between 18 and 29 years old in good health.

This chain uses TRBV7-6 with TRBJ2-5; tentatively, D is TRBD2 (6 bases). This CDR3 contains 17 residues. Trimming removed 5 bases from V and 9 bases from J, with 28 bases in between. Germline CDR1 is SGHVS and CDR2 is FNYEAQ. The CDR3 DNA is TGTGCCAGCAGCCCCCTGGGAGTAGCGGTTAATAAGAGACCCCAGTACTTC. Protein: CASSPLGVAVNKRPQYF. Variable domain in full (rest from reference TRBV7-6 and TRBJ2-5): GAGVSQSPRYKVTKRGQDVALRCDPISGHVSLYWYRQALGQGPEFLTYFNYEAQQDKSGLPNDRFSAERPEGSISTLTIQRTEQRDSAMYRCASSPLGVAVNKRPQYFGPGTRLLVL.

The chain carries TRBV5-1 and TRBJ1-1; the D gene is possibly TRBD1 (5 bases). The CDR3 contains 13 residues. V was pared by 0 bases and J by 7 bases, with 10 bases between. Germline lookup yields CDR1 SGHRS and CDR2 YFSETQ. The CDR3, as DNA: TGCGCCAGCAGCTTGGGACAGAGCATTGAAGCTTTCTTT. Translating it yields CASSLGQSIEAFF.

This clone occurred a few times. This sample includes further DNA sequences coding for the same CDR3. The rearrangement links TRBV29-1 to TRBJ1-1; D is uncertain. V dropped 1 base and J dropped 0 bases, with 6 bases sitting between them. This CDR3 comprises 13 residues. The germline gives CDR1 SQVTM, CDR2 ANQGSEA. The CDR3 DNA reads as TGCAGCGTTGAAGGGCTCATGAACACTGAAGCTTTCTTT. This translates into CSVEGLMNTEAFF. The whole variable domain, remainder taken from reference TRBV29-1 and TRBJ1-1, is SAVISQKPSRDICQRGTSLTIQCQVDSQVTMMFWYRQQPGQSLTLIATANQGSEATYESGFVIDKFPISRPNLTFSTLTVSNMSPEDSSIYLCSVEGLMNTEAFFGQGTRLTVV.

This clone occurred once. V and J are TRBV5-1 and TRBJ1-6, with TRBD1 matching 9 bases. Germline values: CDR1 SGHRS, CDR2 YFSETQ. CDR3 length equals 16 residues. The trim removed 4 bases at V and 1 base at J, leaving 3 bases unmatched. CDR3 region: CASSTGQGSYNSPLHF. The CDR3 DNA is TGCGCCAGCAGCACGGGACAGGGTTCCTATAATTCACCCCTCCACTTT.

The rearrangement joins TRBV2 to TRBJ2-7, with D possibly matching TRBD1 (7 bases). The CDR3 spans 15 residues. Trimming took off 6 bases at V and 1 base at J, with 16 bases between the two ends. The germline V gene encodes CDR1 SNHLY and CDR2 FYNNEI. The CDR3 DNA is TGTGCCAGCAGGTTGGCCGCAGGGGGGTCCTACGAGCAGTACTTC. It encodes CASRLAAGGSYEQYF.

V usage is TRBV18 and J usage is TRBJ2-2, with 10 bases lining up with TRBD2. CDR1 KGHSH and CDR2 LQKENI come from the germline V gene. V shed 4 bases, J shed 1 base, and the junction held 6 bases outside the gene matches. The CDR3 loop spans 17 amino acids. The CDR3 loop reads CASSLRLAGLNTGELFF. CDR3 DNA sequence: TGTGCCAGCTCACTTAGACTAGCGGGCCTGAACACCGGGGAGCTGTTTTTT.

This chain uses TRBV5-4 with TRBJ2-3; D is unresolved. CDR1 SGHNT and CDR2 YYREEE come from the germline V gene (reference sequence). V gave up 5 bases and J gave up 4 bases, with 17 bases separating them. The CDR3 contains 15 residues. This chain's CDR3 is CASSAPWEAADTQYF. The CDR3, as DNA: TGTGCCAGCAGTGCCCCTTGGGAAGCAGCAGATACGCAGTATTTT.

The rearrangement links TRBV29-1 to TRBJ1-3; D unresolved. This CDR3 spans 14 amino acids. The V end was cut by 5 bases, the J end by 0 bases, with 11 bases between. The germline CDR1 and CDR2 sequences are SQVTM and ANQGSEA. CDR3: CSVYDANSGNTIYF. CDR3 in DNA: TGCAGCGTTTACGACGCCAACTCTGGAAACACCATATATTTT.

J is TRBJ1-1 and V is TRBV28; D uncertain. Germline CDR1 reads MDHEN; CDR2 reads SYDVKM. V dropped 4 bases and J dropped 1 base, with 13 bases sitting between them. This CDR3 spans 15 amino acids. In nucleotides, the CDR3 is TGTGCCAGCAGTTCCACGAGCCTTACGAACACTGAAGCTTTCTTT. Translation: CASSSTSLTNTEAFF.

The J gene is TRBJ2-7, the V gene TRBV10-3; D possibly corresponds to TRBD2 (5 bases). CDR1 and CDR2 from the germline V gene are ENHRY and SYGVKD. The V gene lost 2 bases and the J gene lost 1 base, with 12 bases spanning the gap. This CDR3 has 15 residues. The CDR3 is CAISEKGGISYEQYF. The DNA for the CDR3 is TGTGCCATCAGTGAGAAAGGAGGTATATCCTACGAGCAGTACTTC.

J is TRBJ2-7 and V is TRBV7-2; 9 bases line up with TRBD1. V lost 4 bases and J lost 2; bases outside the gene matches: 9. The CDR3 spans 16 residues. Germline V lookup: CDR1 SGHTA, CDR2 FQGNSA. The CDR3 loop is CASSSPGQGMTYEQYF. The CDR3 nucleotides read TGTGCCAGCAGCTCCCCGGGACAGGGTATGACCTACGAGCAGTACTTC.

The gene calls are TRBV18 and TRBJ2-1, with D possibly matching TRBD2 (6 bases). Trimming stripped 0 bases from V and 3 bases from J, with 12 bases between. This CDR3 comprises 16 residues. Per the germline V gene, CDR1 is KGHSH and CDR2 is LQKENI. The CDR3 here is CASSPPGGGNYNEQFF. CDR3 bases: TGTGCCAGCTCACCACCGGGTGGGGGGAACTACAATGAGCAGTTCTTC.

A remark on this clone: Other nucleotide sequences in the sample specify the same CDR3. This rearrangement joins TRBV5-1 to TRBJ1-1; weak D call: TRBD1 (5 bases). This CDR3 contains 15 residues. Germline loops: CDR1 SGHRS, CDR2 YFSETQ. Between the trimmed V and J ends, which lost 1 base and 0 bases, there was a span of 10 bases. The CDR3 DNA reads TGCGCCAGCAGCTTGACGGGGGGAATGAACACTGAAGCTTTCTTT. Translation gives CASSLTGGMNTEAFF.

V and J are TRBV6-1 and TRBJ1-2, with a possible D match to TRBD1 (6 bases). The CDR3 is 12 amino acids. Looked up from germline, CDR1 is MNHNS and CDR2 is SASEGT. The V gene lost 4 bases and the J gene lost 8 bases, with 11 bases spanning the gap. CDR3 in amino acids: CASSVQGGGYTF. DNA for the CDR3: TGTGCCAGCAGTGTACAGGGAGGCGGCTACACCTTC.

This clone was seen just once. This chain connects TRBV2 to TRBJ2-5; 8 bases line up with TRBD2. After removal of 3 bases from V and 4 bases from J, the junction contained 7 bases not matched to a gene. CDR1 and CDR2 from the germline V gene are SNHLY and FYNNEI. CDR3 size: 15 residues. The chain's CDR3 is CASSDPGGPRETQYF. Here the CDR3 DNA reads TGTGCCAGCAGTGATCCGGGAGGGCCCCGAGAGACCCAGTACTTC.

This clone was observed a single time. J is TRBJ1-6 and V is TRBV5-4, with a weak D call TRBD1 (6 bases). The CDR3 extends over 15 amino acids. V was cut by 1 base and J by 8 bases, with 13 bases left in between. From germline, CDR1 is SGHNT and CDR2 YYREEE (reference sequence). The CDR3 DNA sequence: TGTGCCAGCAGCTTGATAGGGGGGGACCATTCACCCCTCCACTTT. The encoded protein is CASSLIGGDHSPLHF.

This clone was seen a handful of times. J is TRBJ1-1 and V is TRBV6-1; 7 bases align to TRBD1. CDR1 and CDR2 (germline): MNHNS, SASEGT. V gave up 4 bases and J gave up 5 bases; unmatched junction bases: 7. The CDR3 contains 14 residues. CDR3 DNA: TGTGCCAGCAGTGCCCCAGGGGGGTGGACTGAAGCTTTCTTT. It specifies CASSAPGGWTEAFF.